This TCR beta chain was identified during a study of blood T cell repertoires in COVID-19. Profiling relied on immunoSEQ multiplex PCR, and the TCRdb table lists in-frame clones only, not all of them. The sample lists more than 150,000 clones, about 85% occurring once. This CDR3 is built from 15 residues. V dropped 5 bases and J dropped 11; count of bases not matched to a gene: 15. In germline, CDR1 is LGHDT, CDR2 YNNKEL (reference sequence). Sequencing was done on a sample of peripheral blood. The receptor was isolated from a man aged 18 to 29 with acute or convalescent COVID-19. The V call is TRBV3-1 (or the pseudogene TRBV3-2), the J call TRBJ1-1, with 9 nucleotides matching TRBD1. The CDR3 loop is CASSAQPGQGLAAFF. In DNA, the CDR3 is TGTGCCAGCAGCGCGCAGCCGGGACAGGGTCTCGCGGCTTTCTTT.